These T cell receptor beta chains were read from a single sample in a study of shared clonotypes between healthy human individuals. TCRdb's copy holds only in-frame clones and misses some; the assay was immunoSEQ multiplex PCR. Of millions of clones listed, approximately 94% were seen once; the top ten hold roughly 1.1%. The sequenced sample was naive CD8+ T cells sorted from blood. These receptors came from a young man in good health. Each CDR3 is given with its conserved first and last residue. Each record gives: CDR3 protein, CDR3 DNA, J gene, D gene, clone size, CDR3 length, V gene. The D gene is left open where the match is weak. Clone size, where shown, is once, few, many, or a class for clones that have expanded.

CASSQEPGFSSYEQYF | TGCGCCAGCAGCCAAGAACCGGGGTTTAGCTCCTACGAGCAGTACTTC | TRBJ2-7 | NA | NA | 16 | TRBV4-1
CASSPPQGTNEKLFF | TGTGCCAGCAGCCCCCCACAGGGGACTAATGAAAAACTGTTTTTT | TRBJ1-4 | TRBD1 | NA | 15 | TRBV7-9
CASSFGGSTEAFF | TGTGCCAGCAGCTTCGGGGGCAGCACTGAAGCTTTCTTT | TRBJ1-1 | NA | NA | 13 | TRBV7-3
CASSLSSGAGTYEQYF | TGTGCCAGCAGTTTATCGTCGGGGGCTGGAACCTACGAGCAGTACTTC | TRBJ2-7 | NA | once | 16 | TRBV27
CASSDSSGSQFF | TGCGCCAGCAGTGATTCTAGCGGGTCGCAGTTCTTC | TRBJ2-1 | TRBD2 | NA | 12 | TRBV10-2
CASSPRLGHPYEQYF | TGTGCCAGCAGTCCTAGGCTAGGGCACCCCTACGAGCAGTACTTC | TRBJ2-7 | NA | NA | 15 | TRBV6-6
CASSLAGTSLNEQFF | TGTGCCAGCAGTTTAGCCGGGACTAGCCTAAATGAGCAGTTCTTC | TRBJ2-1 | TRBD2 | NA | 15 | TRBV27
CASSVDSGNEKLFF | TGTGCCAGCAGCGTCGACAGCGGGAATGAAAAACTGTTTTTT | TRBJ1-4 | NA | NA | 14 | TRBV9
CASSETQLAGAYEQYF | TGTGCCAGCAGTGAGACACAGCTAGCGGGAGCCTACGAGCAGTACTTC | TRBJ2-7 | TRBD2 | NA | 16 | TRBV6-1
CASRGLAGGLAKNIQYF | TGTGCCAGCAGGGGACTAGCGGGGGGGCTAGCCAAAAACATTCAGTACTTC | TRBJ2-4 | TRBD2 | NA | 17 | TRBV27
CASSYSPGNTEAFF | TGTGCCAGCAGTTATTCGCCAGGGAACACTGAAGCTTTCTTT | TRBJ1-1 | NA | NA | 14 | TRBV6-5
CASSDSIGQPQHF | TGTGCCAGCAGTGACAGTATTGGTCAGCCCCAGCATTTT | TRBJ1-5 | NA | few | 13 | TRBV2
CASRLGGEQFF | TGTGCCAGTAGGTTAGGTGGGGAGCAGTTCTTC | TRBJ2-1 | NA | NA | 11 | TRBV19
CASRDIMNTEAFF | TGTGCCAGCAGGGATATTATGAACACTGAAGCTTTCTTT | TRBJ1-1 | NA | once | 13 | TRBV6-5
CASSVEDSYNEQFF | TGTGCCAGCAGCGTAGAGGACTCCTACAATGAGCAGTTCTTC | TRBJ2-1 | NA | NA | 14 | TRBV9
CASSIAASALHYEQYF | TGTGCCAGTAGTATCGCCGCTAGCGCCTTACACTACGAGCAGTACTTC | TRBJ2-7 | NA | NA | 16 | TRBV19
CASSPPGETYEQYF | TGTGCCAGCTCACCGCCAGGGGAGACCTACGAGCAGTACTTC | TRBJ2-7 | NA | NA | 14 | TRBV18
CASSVVGEGDTEAFF | TGTGCCAGCAGCGTAGTGGGGGAAGGCGACACTGAAGCTTTCTTT | TRBJ1-1 | NA | once | 15 | TRBV9